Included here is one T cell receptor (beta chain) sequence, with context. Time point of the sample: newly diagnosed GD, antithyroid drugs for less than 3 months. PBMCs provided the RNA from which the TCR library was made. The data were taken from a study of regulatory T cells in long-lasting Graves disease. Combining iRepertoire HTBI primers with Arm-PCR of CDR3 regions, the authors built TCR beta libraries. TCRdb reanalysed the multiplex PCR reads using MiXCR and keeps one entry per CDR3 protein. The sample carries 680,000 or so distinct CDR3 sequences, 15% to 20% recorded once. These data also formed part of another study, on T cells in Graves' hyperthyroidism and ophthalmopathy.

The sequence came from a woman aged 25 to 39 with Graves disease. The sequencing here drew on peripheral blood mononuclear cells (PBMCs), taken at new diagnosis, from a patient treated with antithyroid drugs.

The CDR3 DNA reads as TGTGCCTGGAGTCGCATCGCCGGGACAGGGTACCCGATACTCTATGGCTACACCTTC. As protein: CAWSRIAGTGYPILYGYTF. The chain joins TRBV30 to TRBJ1-2, with 9 bases aligning to TRBD1. The CDR3 loop spans 19 amino acids. The germline V gene encodes CDR1 GTSNPN and CDR2 SVGIG (reference sequence). J gave up 4 bases and V 2 bases, and 20 bases lay outside the gene matches. Full variable domain (remainder filled in from reference TRBV30 and TRBJ1-2): SQTIHQWPATLVQPVGSPLSLECTVEGTSNPNLYWYRQAAGRGLQLLFYSVGIGQISSEVPQNLSASRPQDRQFILSSKKLLLSDSGFYLCAWSRIAGTGYPILYGYTFGSGTRLTVV.